Listed below are T cell receptor beta chains from one sample, sequenced in a study of PD-1 blockade in classical Hodgkin lymphoma. This table comes from immunoSEQ multiplex PCR, and its TCRdb copy is limited to in-frame clones, with some not included. Counted here are some 19,000 clones, 70% to 75% occurring once; the ten biggest clones make up about 19%. Sequenced material: peripheral blood mononuclear cells (PBMCs), taken before the fourth cycle of nivolumab. These receptor sequences come from a human donor with classical Hodgkin lymphoma. Each CDR3 is given with its conserved first and last residue. D genes are given only for firm matches. Size is stated for part of the rows, as once, few or many counts, or as a class when the clone is expanded.

CDR3 DNA: TGCGCCAGCAGCGGTGGATCCCCCTCTGGAAACACCATATATTTT
CDR3 protein: CASSGGSPSGNTIYF
D gene: NA
V gene: TRBV5-1
J gene: TRBJ1-3
clone size: NA

CDR3 DNA: TGTGCCAGCTCATCCACCCGGGACCTAGGCTACACCTTC
CDR3 protein: CASSSTRDLGYTF
D gene: NA
V gene: TRBV18
J gene: TRBJ1-2
clone size: NA

CDR3 DNA: TGTGCCACCAGCAGAGATGGGACTAGCGGGAGTATGTGGCAGTTCTTC
CDR3 protein: CATSRDGTSGSMWQFF
D gene: TRBD2
V gene: TRBV15
J gene: TRBJ2-1
clone size: NA

CDR3 DNA: TGCGCCAGCAGCCAATTGCGCATTACGGGACAGGGGGCGCGGGGCGCCGGGGAGCTGTTTTTT
CDR3 protein: CASSQLRITGQGARGAGELFF
D gene: TRBD1
V gene: TRBV4-1
J gene: TRBJ2-2
clone size: NA

CDR3 DNA: TGCAGCGTCAACAGGGGCCCGGACACTGAAGCTTTCTTT
CDR3 protein: CSVNRGPDTEAFF
D gene: TRBD1
V gene: TRBV29-1
J gene: TRBJ1-1
clone size: NA

CDR3 DNA: TGTGCCAGCTCACCACTTGCTACCGGGGAGCTGTTTTTT
CDR3 protein: CASSPLATGELFF
D gene: NA
V gene: TRBV18
J gene: TRBJ2-2
clone size: few

CDR3 DNA: TGTGCCAGTTCAAACGGAGGCGGGGGACCGAACACTGAAGCTTTCTTT
CDR3 protein: CASSNGGGGPNTEAFF
D gene: NA
V gene: TRBV19
J gene: TRBJ1-1
clone size: few

CDR3 DNA: TGTGCCAGCCAGCGGGATGAAAAACTGTTTTTT
CDR3 protein: CASQRDEKLFF
D gene: NA
V gene: TRBV2
J gene: TRBJ1-4
clone size: NA

CDR3 DNA: TGCAGCGTTGGGGACGGCAATCAGCCCCAGCATTTT
CDR3 protein: CSVGDGNQPQHF
D gene: NA
V gene: TRBV29-1
J gene: TRBJ1-5
clone size: few

CDR3 DNA: TGTGCCAGCACTTCGTGGGGAAACACCATATATTTT
CDR3 protein: CASTSWGNTIYF
D gene: NA
V gene: TRBV5-6
J gene: TRBJ1-3
clone size: few

CDR3 DNA: TGTGCCAGCTCAACCCCCGGTGGCGGGAGTACCTACGAGCAGTACTTC
CDR3 protein: CASSTPGGGSTYEQYF
D gene: TRBD2
V gene: TRBV18
J gene: TRBJ2-7
clone size: NA

CDR3 DNA: TGTGCCAGCAGCTCCTGGGACCAGAACACTGAAGCTTTCTTT
CDR3 protein: CASSSWDQNTEAFF
D gene: NA
V gene: TRBV11-2
J gene: TRBJ1-1
clone size: NA

CDR3 DNA: TGTGCCAGCAGTGGACTGGAGGGAAACATTCAGTACTTC
CDR3 protein: CASSGLEGNIQYF
D gene: NA
V gene: TRBV2
J gene: TRBJ2-4
clone size: NA

CDR3 DNA: TGTGCCAGCAGTGTACCGGGACAGGGACCCTACGAGCAGTACTTC
CDR3 protein: CASSVPGQGPYEQYF
D gene: TRBD1
V gene: TRBV28
J gene: TRBJ2-7
clone size: NA

CDR3 DNA: TGCGCCAGCAGCCCGACCCGAAGCTCCTACAATGAGCAGTTCTTC
CDR3 protein: CASSPTRSSYNEQFF
D gene: NA
V gene: TRBV5-1
J gene: TRBJ2-1
clone size: few

CDR3 DNA: TGTGCCAGCAGCTTAGGACAGTCCTATAGCAATCAGCCCCAGCATTTT
CDR3 protein: CASSLGQSYSNQPQHF
D gene: NA
V gene: TRBV5-4
J gene: TRBJ1-5
clone size: NA

CDR3 DNA: TGTGCCAGTAGTATTGAAGTTTACAGGACTAGCGGGACAGATACGCAGTATTTT
CDR3 protein: CASSIEVYRTSGTDTQYF
D gene: TRBD2
V gene: TRBV19
J gene: TRBJ2-3
clone size: NA

CDR3 DNA: TGTGCCAGCAGTTCCCTGGTAGGAGGAGCGCAGTATTTT
CDR3 protein: CASSSLVGGAQYF
D gene: NA
V gene: TRBV27
J gene: TRBJ2-3
clone size: NA

CDR3 DNA: TGTGCCAGCAGCTTACAGGGGGCAACTAGGAATGAGCAGTTCTTC
CDR3 protein: CASSLQGATRNEQFF
D gene: TRBD1
V gene: TRBV7-9
J gene: TRBJ2-1
clone size: NA

CDR3 DNA: TGTGCCAGCAGCCGCCCCGGGGTTGTGGAGAACTATGGCTACACCTTC
CDR3 protein: CASSRPGVVENYGYTF
D gene: NA
V gene: TRBV7-9
J gene: TRBJ1-2
clone size: NA

CDR3 DNA: TGTGCCAGCTCCTACGGCTACGAGCAGTACTTC
CDR3 protein: CASSYGYEQYF
D gene: NA
V gene: TRBV18
J gene: TRBJ2-7
clone size: NA

CDR3 DNA: TGTGCCAGCAGCTCTAGCGGGAGTGTGGAGACCCAGTACTTC
CDR3 protein: CASSSSGSVETQYF
D gene: TRBD2
V gene: TRBV5-5
J gene: TRBJ2-5
clone size: NA

CDR3 DNA: TGTGCCAGCAGAAGGGACAGGGGATCCTACGAGCAGTACTTC
CDR3 protein: CASRRDRGSYEQYF
D gene: TRBD1
V gene: TRBV6-5
J gene: TRBJ2-7
clone size: NA

CDR3 DNA: TGTGCCAGCAGCATGACTAGCGGGAGCTACAATGAGCAGTTCTTC
CDR3 protein: CASSMTSGSYNEQFF
D gene: TRBD2
V gene: TRBV7-8
J gene: TRBJ2-1
clone size: NA

CDR3 DNA: TGTGCCAGCAGCTTTCCGACCCGGGCGGCATATAGCAATCAGCCCCAGCATTTT
CDR3 protein: CASSFPTRAAYSNQPQHF
D gene: NA
V gene: TRBV21-1
J gene: TRBJ1-5
clone size: NA

CDR3 DNA: TGTGCCAGCAGCTTAGGTAATGAGCAGTTCTTC
CDR3 protein: CASSLGNEQFF
D gene: NA
V gene: TRBV7-6
J gene: TRBJ2-1
clone size: once

CDR3 DNA: TGCGCCAGCAGCCAGCTAGGACTAACACAAGAGACCCAGTACTTC
CDR3 protein: CASSQLGLTQETQYF
D gene: NA
V gene: TRBV4-1
J gene: TRBJ2-5
clone size: once

CDR3 DNA: TGTGCCAGCAGCTTAGCGAGTGGGCTTAGCAATCAGCCCCAGCATTTT
CDR3 protein: CASSLASGLSNQPQHF
D gene: NA
V gene: TRBV7-6
J gene: TRBJ1-5
clone size: NA

CDR3 DNA: TGTGCCAGCAGCGAAGAAGTTACGCAGTATTTT
CDR3 protein: CASSEEVTQYF
D gene: NA
V gene: TRBV6-1
J gene: TRBJ2-3
clone size: NA

CDR3 DNA: TGCGCCAGCAGCCCCCTCGTAGGACCTGCAAACTACAATGAGCAGTTCTTC
CDR3 protein: CASSPLVGPANYNEQFF
D gene: NA
V gene: TRBV5-1
J gene: TRBJ2-1
clone size: NA

CDR3 DNA: TGTGCCAGCAGCGCGGGACAGGGCCTGTGGGATACGCAGTATTTT
CDR3 protein: CASSAGQGLWDTQYF
D gene: TRBD1
V gene: TRBV5-8
J gene: TRBJ2-3
clone size: NA

CDR3 DNA: TGTGCCAGCAGCAAATTCCCGGGACAGGACTTCTACGAGCAGTACTTC
CDR3 protein: CASSKFPGQDFYEQYF
D gene: TRBD1
V gene: TRBV7-6
J gene: TRBJ2-7
clone size: NA

CDR3 DNA: TGCAGCGTTGAAGAAGGGGACGAGCAGTACTTC
CDR3 protein: CSVEEGDEQYF
D gene: NA
V gene: TRBV29-1
J gene: TRBJ2-7
clone size: NA